This T cell receptor beta chain was identified during a study of molecular identifiers for immune sequencing clone quantification. General study points: Whereas naive cells kept under 1% of molecules in clones above 20 RNA copies, such clones held over 99% in effectors.

This clonotype was picked up a small number of times. The target antigen is unknown. J gave up 5 bases and V 6 bases, and 10 bases lay outside the gene matches. The CDR3 is 15 amino acids. Germline V gene data show CDR1 as SGHAT and CDR2 as FQNNGV. Preparation of the bulk TCR libraries relied on previously described methods and listed TCR primers. TCRdb re-called the PCR reads with MiXCR, one entry per CDR3 protein. The sample consists of some 320,000 distinct CDR3 sequences, over 20% of them appearing once. Naive CD8 T cells were sorted as CD8+CD4-CCR7+CD45RA+. The V and J genes are TRBV11-2 and TRBJ2-5; TRBD2 matches 9 bases. The clonotype originates from a human donor in good health. Some libraries in this study had Jurkat cell RNA spiked in. The sequencing sample was made of naive CD8+ T cells from blood, with Jurkat cell RNA spiked in. Indicated subset: FACS-sorted CD8+CD4-CCR7+CD45RA+ naive T cells. In nucleotides, the CDR3 is TGTGCCAGCAGGCGTCTTAGCGGGGGCGAGGAGACCCAGTACTTC. As protein: CASRRLSGGEETQYF.